What follows are 3 T cell receptor beta chains derived from one specimen sequenced in a study of control samples from healthy donors and cancer patients. Clones were read by immunoSEQ multiplex PCR, and TCRdb kept only the in-frame ones, dropping some. The sample contains approximately 150,000 clones, 88% of which appear only once. Input material: blood. The receptors shown here come from a man aged 18 to 30 in good health.

The chain has TRBV28 and TRBJ1-1, with 7 bases matching TRBD1. Germline CDR1 is MDHEN and CDR2 is SYDVKM. This CDR3 region has 16 residues. The V gene end was trimmed by 1 base and the J gene end by 4 bases; junction bases not matched to a gene: 9. DNA for the CDR3: TGTGCCAGCAGTTTATATAGGGGGCTCCGGGTCACTGAAGCTTTCTTT. Its translation is CASSLYRGLRVTEAFF. The whole variable domain, remainder taken from reference TRBV28 and TRBJ1-1, is DVKVTQSSRYLVKRTGEKVFLECVQDMDHENMFWYRQDPGLGLRLIYFSYDVKMKEKGDIPEGYSVSREKKERFSLILESASTNQTSMYLCASSLYRGLRVTEAFFGQGTRLTVV.

The chain is built from TRBV7-9 and TRBJ2-3, with D maybe TRBD2 (5 bases). This CDR3 has 14 residues. The V end was cut by 6 bases, the J end by 0 bases, with 10 bases between. Germline CDR1 reads SEHNR; CDR2 reads FQNEAQ (reference sequence). As DNA, the CDR3 is TGTGCCAGCAGTCATACTAGAAGCACAGATACGCAGTATTTT. It yields the protein CASSHTRSTDTQYF.

This clone has only a few counts. The rearrangement joins TRBV28 to TRBJ2-7; TRBD1 aligns across 10 bases. The CDR3 has 16 amino acids. Germline values: CDR1 MDHEN, CDR2 SYDVKM. The ends lost 4 bases at V and 1 base at J; junction bases unmatched: 7. This CDR3 reads CASSSPPGQGSYEQYF. The DNA of the CDR3 is TGTGCCAGCAGTTCCCCCCCGGGACAGGGGTCCTACGAGCAGTACTTC. Full variable domain (rest looked up from reference TRBV28 and TRBJ2-7): DVKVTQSSRYLVKRTGEKVFLECVQDMDHENMFWYRQDPGLGLRLIYFSYDVKMKEKGDIPEGYSVSREKKERFSLILESASTNQTSMYLCASSSPPGQGSYEQYFGPGTRLTVT.